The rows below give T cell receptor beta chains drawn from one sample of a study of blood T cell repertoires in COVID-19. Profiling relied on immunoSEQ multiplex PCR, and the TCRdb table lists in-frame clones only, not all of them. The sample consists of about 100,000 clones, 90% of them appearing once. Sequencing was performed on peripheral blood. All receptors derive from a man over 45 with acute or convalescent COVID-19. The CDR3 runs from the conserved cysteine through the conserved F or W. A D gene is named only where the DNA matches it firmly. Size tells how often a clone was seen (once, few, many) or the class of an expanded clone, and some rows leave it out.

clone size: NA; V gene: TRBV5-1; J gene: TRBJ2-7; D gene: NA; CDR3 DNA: TGCGCCAGCACCGGGCAGGGATTGAGCTACGAGCAGTACTTC; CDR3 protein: CASTGQGLSYEQYF
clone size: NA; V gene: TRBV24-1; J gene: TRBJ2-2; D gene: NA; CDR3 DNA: TGTGCCACCAGTGATTTGGCACAGGGTGACACCGGGGAGCTGTTTTTT; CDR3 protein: CATSDLAQGDTGELFF
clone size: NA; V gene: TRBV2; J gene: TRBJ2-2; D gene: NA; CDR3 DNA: TGTGCCAGCAGTGAAACAGGACAACCGAACACCGGGGAGCTGTTTTTT; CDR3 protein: CASSETGQPNTGELFF
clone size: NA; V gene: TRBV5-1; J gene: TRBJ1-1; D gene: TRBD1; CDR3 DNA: TGCGCCAGCAGCTTGGGGGACAGATTTAACACTGAAGCTTTCTTT; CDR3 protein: CASSLGDRFNTEAFF
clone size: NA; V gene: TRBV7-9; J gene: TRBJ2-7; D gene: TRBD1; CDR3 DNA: TGTGCCAGCAGCTTAGGGACAGGGTCAAACGAGCAGTACTTC; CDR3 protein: CASSLGTGSNEQYF
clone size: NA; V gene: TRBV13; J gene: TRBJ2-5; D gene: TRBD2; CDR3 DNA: TGTGCCAGCAGCACCGGACTAGCTGGAGAGACCCAGTACTTC; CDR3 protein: CASSTGLAGETQYF
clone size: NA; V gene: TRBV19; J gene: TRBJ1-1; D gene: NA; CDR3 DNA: TGTGCCAGCGGGGGAGAGAACACTGAAGCTTTCTTT; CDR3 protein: CASGGENTEAFF
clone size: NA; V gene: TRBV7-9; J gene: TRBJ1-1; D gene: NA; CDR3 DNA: TGTGCCAGCAGCTTTAAGGGGGACACTGAAGCTTTCTTT; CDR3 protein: CASSFKGDTEAFF
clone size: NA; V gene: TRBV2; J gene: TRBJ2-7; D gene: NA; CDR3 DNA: TGTGCCAGCAGTGATCAGGGCCCCTACGAGCAGTACTTC; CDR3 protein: CASSDQGPYEQYF
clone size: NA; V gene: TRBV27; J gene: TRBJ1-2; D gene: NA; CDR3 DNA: TGTGCCAGCAGTTTACTACCGCTAGTACTAAACTATGGCTACACCTTC; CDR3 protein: CASSLLPLVLNYGYTF
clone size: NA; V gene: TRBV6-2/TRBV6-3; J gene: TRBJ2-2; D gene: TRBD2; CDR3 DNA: TGTGCCAGCAGTCGTCCTGCGGGAGGCCCCACCGGGGAGCTGTTTTTT; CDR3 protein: CASSRPAGGPTGELFF
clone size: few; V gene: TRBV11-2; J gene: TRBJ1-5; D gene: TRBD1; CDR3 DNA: TGTGCCAGCAGCCCAGGACAGGGGCATCAGCCCCAGCATTTT; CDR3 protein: CASSPGQGHQPQHF
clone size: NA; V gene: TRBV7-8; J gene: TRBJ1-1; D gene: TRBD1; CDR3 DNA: TGTGCCAGCAGCTTAGGACCTGACAGGGATATTATCACTGAAGCTTTCTTT; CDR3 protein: CASSLGPDRDIITEAFF
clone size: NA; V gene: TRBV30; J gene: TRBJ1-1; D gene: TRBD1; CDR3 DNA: TGTGCCTGGAGTGTTACGGAGGGGGCGGGAACTGAAGCTTTCTTT; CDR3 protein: CAWSVTEGAGTEAFF
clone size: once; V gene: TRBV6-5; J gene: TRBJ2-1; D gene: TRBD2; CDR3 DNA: TGTGCCAGCAGTTACACTAGCGGTCCATTCAATGAGCAGTTCTTC; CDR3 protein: CASSYTSGPFNEQFF
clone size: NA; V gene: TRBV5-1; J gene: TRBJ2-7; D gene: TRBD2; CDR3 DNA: TGCGCCAGCAGCTTGACTGGACATATGGGGAGGGGCTCCTACGAGCAGTACTTC; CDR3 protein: CASSLTGHMGRGSYEQYF
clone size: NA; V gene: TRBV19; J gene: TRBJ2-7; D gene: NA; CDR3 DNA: TGTGCCAGTAGTTTTGGACAAAGTACCTACGAGCAGTACTTC; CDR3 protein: CASSFGQSTYEQYF
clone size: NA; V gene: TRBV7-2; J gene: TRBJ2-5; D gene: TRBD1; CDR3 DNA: TGTGCCAGCAGCTTACCAGGGGGCGCCCGAGAGACCCAGTACTTC; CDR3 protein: CASSLPGGARETQYF
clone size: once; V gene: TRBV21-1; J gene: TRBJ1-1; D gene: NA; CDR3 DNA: TGTGCCAGCAGCAGGTTAGCGAACAAGGGTTTGAACACTGAAGCTTTCTTT; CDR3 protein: CASSRLANKGLNTEAFF
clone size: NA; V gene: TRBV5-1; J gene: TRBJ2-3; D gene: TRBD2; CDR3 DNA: TGCGCCAGCAGCTTGGTCCCAGGGGCGGGAGGTACAGATACGCAGTATTTT; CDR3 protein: CASSLVPGAGGTDTQYF
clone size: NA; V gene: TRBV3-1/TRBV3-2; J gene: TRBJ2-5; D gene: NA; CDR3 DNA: TGTGCCAGCAGCCAAGATCTGGCAGGGGCCCTATTAACCCAGTACTTC; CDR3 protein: CASSQDLAGALLTQYF
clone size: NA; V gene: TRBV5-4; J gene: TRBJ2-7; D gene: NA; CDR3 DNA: TGTGCCAGCAGCTTGGCCGGGGTAGGGGGCTACGAGCAGTACTTC; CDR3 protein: CASSLAGVGGYEQYF
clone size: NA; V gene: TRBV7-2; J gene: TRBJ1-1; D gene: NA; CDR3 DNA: TGTGCCAGCAGCTTACTAACGAACACTGAAGCTTTCTTT; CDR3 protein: CASSLLTNTEAFF
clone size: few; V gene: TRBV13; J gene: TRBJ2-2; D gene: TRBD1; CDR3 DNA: TGTGCCAGCAGCACCCCGGACAGGGCCGGGGAGCTGTTTTTT; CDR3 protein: CASSTPDRAGELFF
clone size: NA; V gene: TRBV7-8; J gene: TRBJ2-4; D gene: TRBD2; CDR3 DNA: TGTGCCAGCAGCCCAATAGTAGGCCCAGCGGGAGCTTCCTCGACCCTAGCCAAAAACATTCAGTACTTC; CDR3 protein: CASSPIVGPAGASSTLAKNIQYF
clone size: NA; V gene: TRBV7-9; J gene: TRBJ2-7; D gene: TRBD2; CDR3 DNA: TGTGCCAGCAGCTTGGGGAGGGATCCGGACCACGAGCAGTACTTC; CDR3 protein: CASSLGRDPDHEQYF
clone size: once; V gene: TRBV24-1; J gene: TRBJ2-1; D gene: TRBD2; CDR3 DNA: TGTGCCACCCACGAAGGAACTAGCGGGAGGAGAAATGAGCAGTTCTTC; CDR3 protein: CATHEGTSGRRNEQFF
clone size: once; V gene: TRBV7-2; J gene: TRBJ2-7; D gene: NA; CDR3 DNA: TGTGCCAGCAGCTTACGGTTCGGGGACTCCTACGAGCAGTACTTC; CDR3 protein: CASSLRFGDSYEQYF
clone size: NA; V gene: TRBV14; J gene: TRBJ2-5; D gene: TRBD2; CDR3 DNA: TGTGCCAGCAGCCAGGGACTAGCGGGAGAGACCCAGTACTTC; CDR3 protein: CASSQGLAGETQYF
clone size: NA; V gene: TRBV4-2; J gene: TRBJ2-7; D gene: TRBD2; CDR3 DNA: TGTGCCAGCAGCCAAGTGGGTCGCAGCGGGGTCTACGAGCAGTACTTC; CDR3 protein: CASSQVGRSGVYEQYF
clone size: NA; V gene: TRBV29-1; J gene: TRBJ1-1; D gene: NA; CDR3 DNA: TGCAGCGTTGAGGGGAGGGGTGGGAACACTGAAGCTTTCTTT; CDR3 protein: CSVEGRGGNTEAFF
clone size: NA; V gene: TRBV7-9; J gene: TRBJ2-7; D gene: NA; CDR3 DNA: TGTGCCAGCAGCTTACGTGTCAGCGGCGACGAGCAGTACTTC; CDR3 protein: CASSLRVSGDEQYF
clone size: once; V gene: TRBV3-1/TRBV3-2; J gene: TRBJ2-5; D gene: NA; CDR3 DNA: TGTGCCAGCAGCTCCCGCGCCGGGGTAACAGAGACCCAGTACTTC; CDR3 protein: CASSSRAGVTETQYF
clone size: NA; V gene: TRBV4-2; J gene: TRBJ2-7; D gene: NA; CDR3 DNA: TGTGCCAGCAGCCAAGCCGAGGGAGCCTACGAGCAGTACTTC; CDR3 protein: CASSQAEGAYEQYF
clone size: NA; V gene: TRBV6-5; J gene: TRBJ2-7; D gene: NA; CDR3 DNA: TGTGCCAGCAGTTACGCGACCGGGACTTCCTCCTACGAGCAGTACTTC; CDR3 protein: CASSYATGTSSYEQYF
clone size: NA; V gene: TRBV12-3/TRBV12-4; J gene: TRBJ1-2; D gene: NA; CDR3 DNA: TGTGCCAGCAGCCCACATCAGGGGGGCTACACCTTC; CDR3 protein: CASSPHQGGYTF
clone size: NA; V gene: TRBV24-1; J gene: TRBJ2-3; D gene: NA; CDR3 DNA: TGTGCCACCAGTGCAGGGGCAGGTACAGATACGCAGTATTTT; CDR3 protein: CATSAGAGTDTQYF
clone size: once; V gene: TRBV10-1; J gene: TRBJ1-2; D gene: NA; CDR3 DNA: TGCGCCAGCAGTGCAGGGGACTATGGCTACACCTTC; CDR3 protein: CASSAGDYGYTF
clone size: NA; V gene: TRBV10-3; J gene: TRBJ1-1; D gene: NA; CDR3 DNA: TGTGCCATCAGTGATAGGAGGGGAATGAACACTGAAGCTTTCTTT; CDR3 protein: CAISDRRGMNTEAFF
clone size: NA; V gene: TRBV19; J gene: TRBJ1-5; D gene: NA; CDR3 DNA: TGTGCCAGTAGTATAACAGATAGGAGCAATCAGCCCCAGCATTTT; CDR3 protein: CASSITDRSNQPQHF
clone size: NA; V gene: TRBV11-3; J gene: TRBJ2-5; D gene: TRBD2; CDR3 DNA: TGTGCCAGCAGCTTACAACTAGCGGGAGCTTACCAAGAGACCCAGTACTTC; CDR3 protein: CASSLQLAGAYQETQYF
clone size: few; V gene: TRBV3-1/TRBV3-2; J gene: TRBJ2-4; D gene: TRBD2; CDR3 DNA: TGTGCCAGCAGCCTCAAGACTAGCGGGAGAGGGAACATTCAGTACTTC; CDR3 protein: CASSLKTSGRGNIQYF
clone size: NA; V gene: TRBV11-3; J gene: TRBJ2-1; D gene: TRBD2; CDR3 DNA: TGTGCCAGCAGCTTAGATTTTCTAGCGGGAGGGGACAATGAGCAGTTCTTC; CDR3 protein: CASSLDFLAGGDNEQFF
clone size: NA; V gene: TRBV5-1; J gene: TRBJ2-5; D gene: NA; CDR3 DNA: TGCGCCAGCAGCTTGACCTCAGGAGAGACCCAGTACTTC; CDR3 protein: CASSLTSGETQYF
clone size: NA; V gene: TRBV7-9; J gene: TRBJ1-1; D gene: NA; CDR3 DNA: TGTGCCAGCAGCTTAGGTGGGGCAGGGTGGGAGGCTGAAGCTTTCTTT; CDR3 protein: CASSLGGAGWEAEAFF
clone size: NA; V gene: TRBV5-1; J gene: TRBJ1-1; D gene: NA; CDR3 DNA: TGCGCCAGCAGCTTAACGGGTTCTCCGAACACTGAAGCTTTCTTT; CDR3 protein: CASSLTGSPNTEAFF
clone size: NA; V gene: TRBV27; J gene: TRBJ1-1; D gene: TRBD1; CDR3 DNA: TGTGCCAGCAGTCCCGCCGACAGGGGATGGACTGAAGCTTTCTTT; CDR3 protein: CASSPADRGWTEAFF
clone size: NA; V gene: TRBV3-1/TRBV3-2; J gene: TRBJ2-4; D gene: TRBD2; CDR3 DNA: TGTGCCAGCAGCCAAGTAAGGGAGACTAGCGGGAGAGGGGACAAAAACATTCAGTACTTC; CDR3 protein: CASSQVRETSGRGDKNIQYF
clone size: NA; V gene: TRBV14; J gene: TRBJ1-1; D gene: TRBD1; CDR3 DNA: TGTGCCAGCAGCCAAGATCTGGGACAGGGTAACACTGAAGCTTTCTTT; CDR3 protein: CASSQDLGQGNTEAFF
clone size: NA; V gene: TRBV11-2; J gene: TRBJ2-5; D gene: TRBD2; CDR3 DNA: TGTGCCAGCAGCCCCGGGACTAGCGATCAAGAGACCCAGTACTTC; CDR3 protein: CASSPGTSDQETQYF